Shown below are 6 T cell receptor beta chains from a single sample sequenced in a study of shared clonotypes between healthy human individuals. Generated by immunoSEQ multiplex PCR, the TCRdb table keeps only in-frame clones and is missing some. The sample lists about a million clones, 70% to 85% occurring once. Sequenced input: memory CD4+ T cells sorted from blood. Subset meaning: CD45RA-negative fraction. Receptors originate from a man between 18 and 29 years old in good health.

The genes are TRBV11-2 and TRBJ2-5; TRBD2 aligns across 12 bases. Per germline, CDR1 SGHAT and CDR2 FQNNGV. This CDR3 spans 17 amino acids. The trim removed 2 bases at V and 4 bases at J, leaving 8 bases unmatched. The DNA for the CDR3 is TGTGCCAGCAGCTTATATTCCCTAGCGGGGGGGAGAGAGACCCAGTACTTC. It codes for CASSLYSLAGGRETQYF. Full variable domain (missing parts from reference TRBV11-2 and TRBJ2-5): EAGVAQSPRYKIIEKRQSVAFWCNPISGHATLYWYQQILGQGPKLLIQFQNNGVVDDSQLPKDRFSAERLKGVDSTLKIQPAKLEDSAVYLCASSLYSLAGGRETQYFGPGTRLLVL.

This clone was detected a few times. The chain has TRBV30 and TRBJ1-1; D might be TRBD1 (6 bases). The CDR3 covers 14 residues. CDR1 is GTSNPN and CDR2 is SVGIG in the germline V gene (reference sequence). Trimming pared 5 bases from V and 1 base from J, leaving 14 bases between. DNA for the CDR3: TGTGCCTGGCAGGCCGGGACATCGAACACTGAAGCTTTCTTT. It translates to CAWQAGTSNTEAFF.

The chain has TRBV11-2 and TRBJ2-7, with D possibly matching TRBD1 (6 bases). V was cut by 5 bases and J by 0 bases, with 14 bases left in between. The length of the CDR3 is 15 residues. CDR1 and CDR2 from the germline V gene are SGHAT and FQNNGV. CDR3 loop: CASSPVGGSSYEQYF. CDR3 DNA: TGTGCCAGCAGCCCTGTAGGGGGTTCCTCCTACGAGCAGTACTTC.

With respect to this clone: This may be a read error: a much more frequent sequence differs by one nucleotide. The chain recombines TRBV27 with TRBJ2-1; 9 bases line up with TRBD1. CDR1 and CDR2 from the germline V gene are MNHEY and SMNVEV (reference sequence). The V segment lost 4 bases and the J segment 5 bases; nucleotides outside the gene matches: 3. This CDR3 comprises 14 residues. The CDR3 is CASSSWTGDNEQFF. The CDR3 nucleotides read TGTGCCAGCAGTTCCTGGACAGGGGACAATGAGCAGTTCTTC.

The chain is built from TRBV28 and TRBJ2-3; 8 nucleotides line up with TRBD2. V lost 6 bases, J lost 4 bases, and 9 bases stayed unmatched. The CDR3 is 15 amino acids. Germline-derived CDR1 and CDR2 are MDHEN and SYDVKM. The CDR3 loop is CASRAPGGQSDTQYF. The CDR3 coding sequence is TGTGCCAGCAGGGCACCGGGGGGGCAATCAGATACGCAGTATTTT.

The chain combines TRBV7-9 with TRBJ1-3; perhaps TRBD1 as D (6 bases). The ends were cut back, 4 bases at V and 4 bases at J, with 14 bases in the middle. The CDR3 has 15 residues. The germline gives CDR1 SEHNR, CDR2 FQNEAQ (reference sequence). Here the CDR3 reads CASSSRTADGNTIYF. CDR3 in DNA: TGTGCCAGCAGCTCCCGGACAGCGGACGGAAACACCATATATTTT.